This entry lists 27 T cell receptor beta chains sequenced from one sample in a study of T cells in Graves' hyperthyroidism and ophthalmopathy. There were TCR beta CDR3 regions amplified from RNA transcripts. TCR CDR3 underwent first-round RT-PCR with the HTBI primer set. TCRdb re-called the multiplex PCR reads with MiXCR, one entry per CDR3 protein. This repertoire shows a few hundred thousand distinct CDR3 sequences, more than 13% found once; its top ten account for about 30%. The source material was blood. The receptors shown here come from a woman between 25 and 40 years old with Graves' hyperthyroidism.

The chain links TRBV9 to TRBJ2-7, with TRBD2 matching over 13 bases. Trimming removed 0 bases from V and 7 bases from J; junction bases left unmatched: 4. CDR3 length: 15 amino acids. Germline-derived CDR1 and CDR2 are SGDLS and YYNGEE. This chain's CDR3 is CASSVGGTSGEEQYF. The CDR3, as DNA: TGTGCCAGCAGCGTAGGTGGGACTAGCGGGGAAGAGCAGTACTTC.

This clonotype was seen at least ten times. The rearrangement links TRBV28 to TRBJ1-5; unclear D gene. The V and J ends lost 6 bases and 4 bases respectively, with 7 bases between them. There are 12 residues in the CDR3. CDR1 MDHEN and CDR2 SYDVKM come from the germline V gene. The CDR3 reads CASRQPNQPQHF. CDR3 in DNA: TGTGCCAGCAGACAGCCTAATCAGCCCCAGCATTTT.

There are many counts of this clonotype. The chain employs TRBV20-1 and TRBJ2-5; D remains ambiguous. Between the trimmed V and J ends, which lost 4 bases and 5 bases, there was a span of 14 bases. The CDR3 totals 13 residues. Germline lookup yields CDR1 DFQATT and CDR2 SNEGSKA (reference sequence). The CDR3 region is CSANGPARETQYF. The CDR3, as DNA: TGCAGTGCTAATGGACCCGCGAGGGAGACCCAGTACTTC.

This chain uses TRBV12-3 or TRBV12-4 with TRBJ1-3, with 7 bases identical to TRBD1. After removal of 5 bases from V and 7 bases from J, the junction contained 5 bases not matched to a gene. The CDR3 extends over 13 amino acids. Here the CDR3 reads CASSEQGSNTIYF. The CDR3 DNA follows: TGTGCCAGCAGTGAACAGGGGAGTAACACCATATATTTT.

For this clonotype: A much larger clonotype is one base distant, so this may be a read error. Written as DNA, the CDR3 is TGTGCCAGCACCAGGGGGACTAGCGGCTCCTGCGAGCAGTACTTC. As protein: CASTRGTSGSCEQYF. The rearrangement uses TRBV28 and TRBJ2-7; 11 bases match TRBD2. Germline CDR1 is MDHEN and CDR2 is SYDVKM. CDR3 length: 15 residues.

This clonotype appeared once. The rearrangement joins TRBV7-9 to TRBJ2-7; the D gene could be TRBD1 or TRBD2 (5 bases each). CDR1 is SEHNR, CDR2 FQNEAQ, per germline (reference sequence). The CDR3 spans 14 residues. V was clipped by 11 bases and J by 2 bases, with 19 bases between them. The DNA for the CDR3 is TGTGCCTCAGAGGGGCAAGGTGCCCCCTACGAGCAGTACTTC. It yields the protein CASEGQGAPYEQYF.

This clonotype has ten or more counts. This chain uses TRBV5-1 with TRBJ1-1; D is ambiguous. Germline CDR1 SGHRS, CDR2 YFSETQ. The CDR3 is 14 amino acids. V gave up 3 bases and J gave up 4 bases, with 13 bases separating them. Here the CDR3 DNA reads TGCGCCAGCAGCTCCACAGCGGGAAGCACTGAAGCTTTCTTT. This encodes CASSSTAGSTEAFF. The full variable domain, in which reference TRBV5-1 and TRBJ1-1 provide the parts outside the CDR3, is KAGVTQTPRYLIKTRGQQVTLSCSPISGHRSVSWYQQTPGQGLQFLFEYFSETQRNKGNFPGRFSGRQFSNSRSEMNVSTLELGDSALYLCASSSTAGSTEAFFGQGTRLTVV.

This clonotype was observed a handful of times. This rearrangement joins TRBV16 to TRBJ1-5, with TRBD1 matching 7 bases. Germline loops: CDR1 KGHSY, CDR2 FQNENV. The junction had 3 bases not matched to a gene; V was cut back by 2 bases and J by 2 bases. The CDR3 runs 15 residues. The CDR3 here is CASSQPTGGNQPQHF. The CDR3 region has the DNA TGTGCCAGCAGCCAACCCACAGGGGGCAATCAGCCCCAGCATTTT.

The sample holds a few counts of this clonotype. The chain couples TRBV5-1 to TRBJ1-1; 7 nucleotides agree with TRBD1. Germline CDR1 SGHRS, CDR2 YFSETQ. With 4 bases clipped from V and 5 bases from J, the junction kept 14 bases outside the gene matches. The CDR3 contains 16 residues. CDR3 protein: CASSDKQGPTWTEAFF. CDR3 nucleotides: TGCGCCAGCAGCGACAAACAGGGGCCGACTTGGACTGAAGCTTTCTTT. The complete variable domain, with remaining parts taken from reference TRBV5-1 and TRBJ1-1, reads KAGVTQTPRYLIKTRGQQVTLSCSPISGHRSVSWYQQTPGQGLQFLFEYFSETQRNKGNFPGRFSGRQFSNSRSEMNVSTLELGDSALYLCASSDKQGPTWTEAFFGQGTRLTVV.

There are many counts of this clonotype. The chain joins TRBV20-1 to TRBJ2-5, with TRBD1 identical over 7 bases. V was pared by 3 bases and J by 5 bases, with 6 bases of the junction left unmatched. The CDR3 contains 13 residues. Germline CDR1 is DFQATT and CDR2 is SNEGSKA (reference sequence). CDR3 coding DNA: TGCAGTGCTAGGGGACAGTGGCGGGAGACCCAGTACTTC. Its translation: CSARGQWRETQYF.

The chain joins TRBV9 to TRBJ2-7; D tentatively reads TRBD1 or TRBD2 (5 bases each). The germline V gene has CDR1 SGDLS and CDR2 YYNGEE. The V gene lost 0 bases and the J gene lost 6 bases, with 10 bases spanning the gap. CDR3 length: 13 amino acids. The CDR3 sequence: CASSVGAGTEQYF. The CDR3, as DNA: TGTGCCAGCAGCGTAGGAGCAGGGACCGAGCAGTACTTC.

The CDR3: CSVLGYMLGGANVLTF. CDR3 nucleotide sequence: TGCAGCGTTTTAGGGTACATGCTTGGTGGGGCCAACGTCCTGACTTTC. The chain employs TRBV29-1 and TRBJ2-6; no reliable D call. Between the trimmed V and J ends, which lost 5 bases and 3 bases, there was a span of 17 bases. The CDR3 consists of 16 residues. Germline CDR1 reads SQVTM; CDR2 reads ANQGSEA.

The chain is built from TRBV7-9 and TRBJ1-2, with TRBD1 as a possible D gene (6 bases). The CDR3 runs to 14 residues. The V end was cut by 7 bases, the J end by 4 bases, with 16 bases between. The germline V gene encodes CDR1 SEHNR and CDR2 FQNEAQ (reference sequence). The CDR3 is CASTPLGQSYGYTF. The CDR3 bases are TGTGCCAGCACCCCCCTCGGACAGAGCTATGGCTACACCTTC.

V usage is TRBV7-9 and J usage is TRBJ1-5; 8 bases fit TRBD1. This CDR3 is 16 amino acids long. Germline trimming cut 3 bases from V and 2 bases from J; bases unmatched to any gene: 6. Looked up from germline, CDR1 is SEHNR and CDR2 is FQNEAQ (reference sequence). The CDR3 here is CASSFFQGAGNQPQHF. The CDR3 DNA sequence: TGTGCCAGCAGCTTCTTCCAGGGGGCTGGCAATCAGCCCCAGCATTTT.

This clonotype has just a few counts. This sequence joins TRBV9 and TRBJ2-1; tentatively, D is TRBD2 (6 bases). This CDR3 spans 16 amino acids. From germline, CDR1 is SGDLS and CDR2 YYNGEE. Trimming pared 0 bases from V and 4 bases from J, leaving 14 bases between. CDR3 bases: TGTGCCAGCAGCGTAGCTTCCGGGAGCGGGTACAATGAGCAGTTCTTC. Its translation is CASSVASGSGYNEQFF.

The chain uses TRBV20-1 and TRBJ2-2, with unresolved D. V was pared by 0 bases and J by 4 bases, with 9 bases between. Germline CDR1 reads DFQATT; CDR2 reads SNEGSKA (reference sequence). The CDR3 spans 14 residues. CDR3 sequence reads: CSARDSPGTGELFF. The CDR3 region has the DNA TGCAGTGCTAGAGATTCCCCCGGCACCGGGGAGCTGTTTTTT.

This clonotype was seen a few times. The J gene is TRBJ1-1, the V gene TRBV7-9; a possible D gene is TRBD1 (5 bases). The CDR3 totals 16 residues. Germline V lookup: CDR1 SEHNR, CDR2 FQNEAQ (reference sequence). Trimming left V 2 bases short and J 0 bases short, with 13 bases between. The CDR3 reads CASSLIIGGMNTEAFF. The CDR3 DNA is TGTGCCAGCAGCTTAATAATCGGGGGTATGAACACTGAAGCTTTCTTT.

This sequence joins TRBV7-2 and TRBJ2-7, with a weak D call TRBD1 (6 bases). V was clipped by 3 bases and J by 0 bases, with 21 bases between them. CDR1 is SGHTA and CDR2 is FQGNSA in the germline V gene. The CDR3 totals 18 residues. The CDR3 region has the DNA TGTGCCAGCAGCTTTCCAGGGGCAACGCATCCGAGCTCCTACGAGCAGTACTTC. The encoded protein is CASSFPGATHPSSYEQYF.

The chain couples TRBV28 to TRBJ1-5; 9 bases are a match to TRBD1. The V gene's germline CDR1 is MDHEN and CDR2 SYDVKM. The CDR3 length is 14 residues. J was trimmed by 7 bases and V by 8 bases; bases with no gene match: 9. CDR3 nucleotide sequence: TGTGCCAGCGGCCACAGGGGGCGTTGGCAGCCCCAGCATTTT. Translated, it gives CASGHRGRWQPQHF.

Only a few counts were recorded for this clonotype. This chain's CDR3 is CSARVRRGPHPDTQYF. As DNA, the CDR3 is TGCAGTGCTAGAGTCCGTCGGGGGCCACATCCCGATACGCAGTATTTT. The chain combines TRBV20-1 with TRBJ2-3; perhaps D is TRBD1 or TRBD2 (6 bases each). Trimming cost V 1 base and J 6 bases, with 20 bases left between them. The V gene's germline CDR1 is DFQATT and CDR2 SNEGSKA (reference sequence). The length of the CDR3 is 16 residues.

This clonotype showed up just a few times. The chain employs TRBV20-1 and TRBJ2-2; no definite D call. Germline V gene data show CDR1 as DFQATT and CDR2 as SNEGSKA (reference sequence). The V end lost 0 bases, the J end lost 2 bases, and 19 bases lay between the germline ends. CDR3 size: 18 residues. The CDR3 protein is CSARDKGRKAANTGELFF. Written as DNA, the CDR3 is TGCAGTGCTAGAGATAAGGGCAGAAAAGCTGCAAACACCGGGGAGCTGTTTTTT.

The rearrangement uses TRBV24-1 and TRBJ2-7; no reliable D call. This CDR3 has 13 amino acids. Per germline, CDR1 KGHDR and CDR2 SFDVKD. V was shortened by 4 bases and J by 0 bases, with 6 bases between the two germline ends. CDR3 region: CATSDQASYEQYF. CDR3 nucleotide sequence: TGTGCCACCAGTGACCAAGCCTCCTACGAGCAGTACTTC.

This chain joins TRBV11-2 and TRBJ1-2; D possibly corresponds to TRBD1 (6 bases). CDR1 is SGHAT, CDR2 FQNNGV, per germline. V dropped 5 bases and J dropped 4 bases, with 17 bases sitting between them. The CDR3 covers 15 residues. The DNA for the CDR3 is TGTGCCAGCAGCGCAGGACAGAGCTCGAGCTATGGCTACACCTTC. It encodes CASSAGQSSSYGYTF. Full variable domain (rest looked up from reference TRBV11-2 and TRBJ1-2): EAGVAQSPRYKIIEKRQSVAFWCNPISGHATLYWYQQILGQGPKLLIQFQNNGVVDDSQLPKDRFSAERLKGVDSTLKIQPAKLEDSAVYLCASSAGQSSSYGYTFGSGTRLTVV.

This clonotype was found many times. The V and J genes are TRBV28 and TRBJ1-2; D remains unclear. The CDR3 loop spans 13 amino acids. Trimming left V 8 bases short and J 2 bases short, with 12 bases between. CDR1 and CDR2 from the germline V gene are MDHEN and SYDVKM. In nucleotides, the CDR3 is TGTGCCAGCGCCCCTGGGGAAAACTATGGCTACACCTTC. Its protein product is CASAPGENYGYTF.

The genes are TRBV20-1 and TRBJ1-2; D remains ambiguous. Germline V gene data show CDR1 as DFQATT and CDR2 as SNEGSKA (reference sequence). CDR3 length equals 14 residues. Trimming stripped 6 bases from V and 3 bases from J, with 17 bases between. CDR3 amino acids: CSARESPSDYGYTF. DNA for the CDR3: TGCAGTGCCCGAGAGAGCCCTTCGGACTATGGCTACACCTTC.

At least ten counts were recorded for this clonotype. The V call is TRBV20-1, the J call TRBJ2-7; 10 bases are shared with TRBD1. V dropped 2 bases and J dropped 4; count of bases not matched to a gene: 11. Per the germline V gene, CDR1 is DFQATT and CDR2 is SNEGSKA (reference sequence). CDR3 size: 16 residues. DNA for the CDR3: TGCAGTGCTAGACTCCCCAGACAGGGGGCCGGGTACGAGCAGTACTTC. The encoded protein is CSARLPRQGAGYEQYF.

The rearrangement uses TRBV4-1 and TRBJ2-1; 11 bases align to TRBD2. Germline CDR1 and CDR2: MGHRA and YSYEKL. The V gene end was trimmed by 3 bases and the J gene end by 5 bases; junction bases not matched to a gene: 12. This CDR3 region has 18 residues. The CDR3 bases are TGCGCCAGCAGCCAGGCTCTCCCGGGACTAGCGGTTAACAATGAGCAGTTCTTC. Translated, it gives CASSQALPGLAVNNEQFF.